The rows below give T cell receptor beta chains drawn from one sample of a study of identical twins. TCRdb called the 5' RACE reads again in MiXCR, with one record for every CDR3 protein. The sample holds 250,000 or so distinct CDR3 sequences, around 8% seen once. Another study also made use of these data, one on yellow fever vaccine responses in identical twins.

Sample: CD8+ T cells sorted from blood. These receptor sequences come from a woman aged 18-29 years in good health. CDR3s include the opening cysteine and the closing phenylalanine or tryptophan. The D gene is left open where the match is weak. Size values are once, few and many counts, or a class for expanded clones, and some rows have none.

V	size	J	D	DNA	CDR3
TRBV5-6	NA	TRBJ2-7	NA	TGTGCCAGCAGCTTGGCGGGACTTCGATACGAGCAGTACTTC	CASSLAGLRYEQYF
TRBV3-1	many	TRBJ1-1	NA	TGTGCCAGCAGCCAAGTCGACAGGCTAAACACTGAAGCTTTCTTT	CASSQVDRLNTEAFF
TRBV7-2	NA	TRBJ2-7	NA	TGTGCCAGCAGCTTGCCCGGCCCCAACTACGAGCAGTACTTC	CASSLPGPNYEQYF
TRBV5-6	few	TRBJ2-7	TRBD2	TGTGCCAGCAGCTGGAGACTAGCGGGGATCTACGAGCAGTACTTC	CASSWRLAGIYEQYF
TRBV12-3/TRBV12-4	NA	TRBJ2-7	NA	TGTGCCAGCAGTTCGACGGTCTCCTACGAGCAGTACTTC	CASSSTVSYEQYF
TRBV5-5	few	TRBJ2-5	NA	TGTGCCAGCAGCTTGGAGACAGCGTTCCAAGAGACCCAGTACTTC	CASSLETAFQETQYF
TRBV20-1	few	TRBJ2-7	TRBD2	TGCAGTGCCCAGAGGCGGCTAGCGGATTCCTACGAGCAGTACTTC	CSAQRRLADSYEQYF
TRBV5-1	few	TRBJ2-1	TRBD2	TGCGCCAGCAGCTTGGCCGGGGGGACTAGCGGTTGGTATGAGCAGTTCTTC	CASSLAGGTSGWYEQFF
TRBV20-1	few	TRBJ2-7	NA	TGCAGTGCTGGGTCGACAGCCTACGAGCAGTACTTC	CSAGSTAYEQYF
TRBV12-3/TRBV12-4	NA	TRBJ2-3	TRBD2	TGTGCCAGCAGTCCAGGACTAGAGGGAACAGATACGCAGTATTTT	CASSPGLEGTDTQYF
TRBV5-1	few	TRBJ2-3	NA	TGCGCCAGCAGCTTGAGTACTAGCTTCGCAGATACGCAGTATTTT	CASSLSTSFADTQYF
TRBV29-1	many	TRBJ2-1	NA	TGCAGCGTTGATTCGGGCAATGAGCAGTTCTTC	CSVDSGNEQFF
TRBV27	few	TRBJ1-1	NA	TGTGCCAGCAGTATATCGTCGAACACTGAAGCTTTCTTT	CASSISSNTEAFF
TRBV27	few	TRBJ2-7	TRBD1	TGTGCCAGCAGACCCTGGACAGGGGCCTACGAGCAGTACTTC	CASRPWTGAYEQYF
TRBV20-1	many	TRBJ2-7	NA	TGCAGTGCTAGAGATCTGGCGGGGAGCTCCTACGAGCAGTACTTC	CSARDLAGSSYEQYF
TRBV12-3/TRBV12-4	few	TRBJ2-1	NA	TGTGCCAGCAGACCTCCCGGCCCTTACAATGAGCAGTTCTTC	CASRPPGPYNEQFF
TRBV5-5	many	TRBJ1-3	TRBD1	TGTGCCAGCAGCTGGGACAGGGCTGGAAACACCATATATTTT	CASSWDRAGNTIYF
TRBV2	many	TRBJ2-3	NA	TGTGCCAGCAGTGAATCCCCAGATACGCAGTATTTT	CASSESPDTQYF
TRBV4-3	NA	TRBJ2-3	NA	TGCGCCAGCAGCCAAGACTTGGTGGGTTCCCCCCCAGATACGCAGTATTTT	CASSQDLVGSPPDTQYF
TRBV29-1	many	TRBJ2-6	NA	TGCAGCGTTGAGGACTCTGGGGCCAACGTCCTGACTTTC	CSVEDSGANVLTF
TRBV27	many	TRBJ2-7	NA	TGTGCCAGCAGTTTATCGGCAGGGACCCCCTACGAGCAGTACTTC	CASSLSAGTPYEQYF
TRBV6-2/TRBV6-3	many	TRBJ2-1	TRBD1	TGTGCCAGCAGTTACACAGGGGGCGGTGAGCAGTTCTTC	CASSYTGGGEQFF
TRBV29-1	many	TRBJ2-5	TRBD2	TGCAGCGTTATTAGCGGGGGGTCCTGGGAGACCCAGTACTTC	CSVISGGSWETQYF
TRBV24-1	few	TRBJ1-5	NA	TGTGCCACCAGTGAGCCCGGCCCGTTCAATCAGCCCCAGCATTTT	CATSEPGPFNQPQHF
TRBV12-5	NA	TRBJ1-5	NA	TGTGCTAGTGGGCTCAGGGCCCCCCAGCCCCAGCATTTT	CASGLRAPQPQHF